A single sample gave rise to the 16 T cell receptor beta chains below, sequenced in a study of Tregs in tolerant kidney transplant recipients. Profiling relied on immunoSEQ multiplex PCR, and the TCRdb table lists in-frame clones only, not all of them. Of roughly 120,000 clones listed, approximately 90% are singletons. The sample consisted of CD4+ T cells from blood. The source of these receptors is a human donor in good health.

The chain recombines TRBV5-4 with TRBJ2-7; TRBD1 agrees at 9 bases. V trimming: 2 bases; J trimming: 3 bases; junction bases outside the gene matches: 9. The germline V gene encodes CDR1 SGHNT and CDR2 YYREEE (reference sequence). The CDR3 loop spans 16 amino acids. The CDR3 is CASSLEQGATFYEQYF. The CDR3 nucleotides are TGTGCCAGCAGCTTAGAACAGGGGGCCACTTTCTACGAGCAGTACTTC.

The rearrangement uses TRBV7-9 and TRBJ1-1; no clear D gene. The CDR3 is made up of 15 amino acids. Germline-derived CDR1 and CDR2 are SEHNR and FQNEAQ (reference sequence). Trimming removed 5 bases at V and 6 bases at J, with 19 bases between. Here the CDR3 DNA reads TGTGCCAGCAGCCCACCAAGCGCGGGTATCGCTGAAGCTTTCTTT. As protein: CASSPPSAGIAEAFF.

The rearrangement uses TRBV4-1 and TRBJ2-3; D may match TRBD1 or TRBD2 (5 bases each). Deletions cut 1 base from V and 7 bases from J, with 12 bases between. There are 14 residues in the CDR3. Germline CDR1 MGHRA, CDR2 YSYEKL. The CDR3, as DNA: TGCGCCAGCAGCCAAGGTAACGGGGCCTATACGCAGTATTTT. Translated: CASSQGNGAYTQYF.

This clone showed up just a few times. The rearrangement joins TRBV6-1 to TRBJ2-2, with 10 bases aligning to TRBD2. V gave up 4 bases and J gave up 5 bases; unmatched junction bases: 4. CDR3 length: 15 residues. Germline values: CDR1 MNHNS, CDR2 SASEGT. CDR3 DNA: TGTGCCAGCAGTGGCCCTAGCGGGGGTACCGGGGAGCTGTTTTTT. This translates into CASSGPSGGTGELFF.

The rearrangement uses TRBV5-4 and TRBJ2-3; no reliable D call. The V gene lost 1 base and the J gene lost 3 bases, with 9 bases spanning the gap. Per germline, CDR1 SGHNT and CDR2 YYREEE (reference sequence). This CDR3 is built from 14 residues. CDR3 protein: CASSLSAGTDTQYF. CDR3 nucleotide sequence: TGTGCCAGCAGCTTGTCCGCAGGAACAGATACGCAGTATTTT.

V and J are TRBV27 and TRBJ1-1, with unresolved D. Per the germline V gene, CDR1 is MNHEY and CDR2 is SMNVEV (reference sequence). This CDR3 comprises 16 residues. V shed 7 bases and J shed 4 bases, with 22 bases lying between them. The CDR3 coding sequence is TGTGCCAGCAAGGTGTCCCCAAGAGGAGGCGGCACTGAAGCTTTCTTT. This sequence encodes CASKVSPRGGGTEAFF.

This clone appeared once. CDR3: CASGLSGGFEKLFF. The CDR3 DNA reads TGTGCTAGTGGTTTGTCCGGGGGCTTTGAAAAACTGTTTTTT. V and J are TRBV12-5 and TRBJ1-4; the D gene is possibly TRBD1 (6 bases). The CDR3 loop spans 14 amino acids. Germline V CDR1 and CDR2: LGHNT, FRNRAP. Trimming left V 2 bases short and J 7 bases short, with 11 bases between.

The chain has TRBV19 and TRBJ2-2; D gene unclear. Trimming stripped 6 bases from V and 2 bases from J, with 10 bases between. The CDR3 extends over 14 amino acids. Per germline, CDR1 LNHDA and CDR2 SQIVND (reference sequence). The CDR3 reads CASRARLNTGELFF. The CDR3 bases are TGTGCCAGTAGAGCCAGGCTCAACACCGGGGAGCTGTTTTTT. Together with reference TRBV19 and TRBJ2-2, the CDR3 gives the full variable domain: DGGITQSPKYLFRKEGQNVTLSCEQNLNHDAMYWYRQDPGQGLRLIYYSQIVNDFQKGDIAEGYSVSREKKESFPLTVTSAQKNPTAFYLCASRARLNTGELFFGEGSRLTVL.

V and J are TRBV6-4 and TRBJ1-1; D is uncertain. V was pared by 4 bases and J by 1 base, with 7 bases between. This CDR3 contains 13 residues. Germline CDR1 is MRHNA and CDR2 is SNTAGT. CDR3 coding DNA: TGTGCCAGCAGTGCGGGCCCGAACACTGAAGCTTTCTTT. Amino acids: CASSAGPNTEAFF.

The chain combines TRBV7-6 with TRBJ1-2; D remains ambiguous. The CDR3 runs to 19 residues. Between the trimmed V and J ends, which lost 5 bases and 3 bases, there was a span of 28 bases. In germline, CDR1 is SGHVS, CDR2 FNYEAQ. This chain's CDR3 is CASSRPKSQERSDYYGYTF. In DNA, the CDR3 is TGTGCCAGCAGCCGGCCGAAATCCCAGGAAAGGTCGGATTACTATGGCTACACCTTC.

This clone was observed a handful of times. This chain uses TRBV5-1 with TRBJ1-2, with TRBD1 matching over 10 bases. The ends lost 4 bases at V and 8 bases at J; junction bases unmatched: 5. The CDR3 spans 13 residues. Germline CDR1 SGHRS, CDR2 YFSETQ. CDR3 sequence: CASSPGQGEGYTF. CDR3 DNA: TGCGCCAGCAGCCCTGGACAGGGGGAGGGCTACACCTTC.

The genes are TRBV27 and TRBJ2-7; D possibly corresponds to TRBD1 (6 bases). Trimming pared 4 bases from V and 3 bases from J, leaving 13 bases between. Germline V CDR1 and CDR2: MNHEY, SMNVEV (reference sequence). CDR3 size: 14 residues. The DNA for the CDR3 is TGTGCCAGCAGTTCCAGGACAGCGTACTACGAGCAGTACTTC. It encodes CASSSRTAYYEQYF.

This chain joins TRBV5-1 and TRBJ1-5, with D possibly matching TRBD1 (5 bases). V was pared by 6 bases and J by 6 bases, with 19 bases between. Per germline, CDR1 SGHRS and CDR2 YFSETQ. The CDR3 covers 15 residues. CDR3 DNA sequence: TGCGCCAGCACCCTTAGCGGGACCCCGGGTCAGCCCCAGCATTTT. Protein: CASTLSGTPGQPQHF.

This chain connects TRBV30 to TRBJ2-7; 9 bases match TRBD1. Looked up from germline, CDR1 is GTSNPN and CDR2 is SVGIG (reference sequence). V lost 5 bases and J lost 6; bases outside the gene matches: 5. There are 12 residues in the CDR3. CDR3 in amino acids: CAWSTGGGEQYF. The DNA for the CDR3 is TGTGCCTGGTCAACAGGGGGCGGCGAGCAGTACTTC.

The V gene is TRBV19, the J gene TRBJ2-6; D tentatively fits TRBD1 or TRBD2 (5 bases each). The CDR3 consists of 14 residues. V was pared by 10 bases and J by 0 bases, with 10 bases between. Germline V lookup: CDR1 LNHDA, CDR2 SQIVND (reference sequence). The CDR3 is CATGDHSGANVLTF. As DNA, the CDR3 is TGTGCCACCGGGGACCACTCTGGGGCCAACGTCCTGACTTTC. The whole variable domain, remainder taken from reference TRBV19 and TRBJ2-6, is DGGITQSPKYLFRKEGQNVTLSCEQNLNHDAMYWYRQDPGQGLRLIYYSQIVNDFQKGDIAEGYSVSREKKESFPLTVTSAQKNPTAFYLCATGDHSGANVLTFGAGSRLTVL.

The chain carries TRBV18 and TRBJ1-1, with a possible D match to TRBD1 (5 bases). The CDR3 runs to 13 residues. In germline, CDR1 is KGHSH, CDR2 LQKENI. The ends were cut back, 6 bases at V and 4 bases at J, with 12 bases in the middle. The CDR3 is CASSLSGGTEAFF. The CDR3 bases are TGTGCCAGCTCGCTTTCCGGGGGCACTGAAGCTTTCTTT.